These 15 T cell receptor beta chains came from one sample sequenced in a study of shared clonotypes between healthy human individuals (dated by TCRdb to 2020 to 2021). CD8 naive samples were CD45RO-negative cells positively selected for CCR7, giving a CD45RA+CCR7+ population that excluded TemRA cells. The library was prepared using the immunoSEQ multiplex PCR assay. The source is immuneACCESS, and TCRdb retained only in-frame sequences with V and J called. Part of the clones is not carried over; for the studies checked, unresolved V genes explain less than half of this, and the remainder is unexplained. The sample includes about 1,800,000 clones, with about 95% observed a single time. 1.2% of the sample is taken by the ten largest. The specimen was naive CD8+ T cells sorted from blood. Read against the paper, the sample's cell subset or site label means: CD45RA+CCR7+. The source of these receptors is a man between 18 and 29 years old in good health.

The V call is TRBV7-9, the J call TRBJ2-3, with 8 nucleotides matching TRBD2. The germline gives CDR1 SEHNR, CDR2 FQNEAQ (reference sequence). V trimming: 5 bases; J trimming: 4 bases; junction bases outside the gene matches: 11. The CDR3 runs 16 residues. The CDR3 here is CASSVGELADADTQYF. In nucleotides, the CDR3 is TGTGCCAGCAGCGTCGGAGAACTAGCGGACGCAGATACGCAGTATTTT.

This chain joins TRBV19 and TRBJ2-7, with D tentatively TRBD1 (6 bases). Per the germline V gene, CDR1 is LNHDA and CDR2 is SQIVND (reference sequence). The V and J ends lost 5 bases and 5 bases respectively, with 13 bases between them. The CDR3 has 13 amino acids. CDR3 coding DNA: TGTGCCAGTAGTCTTGCCGCAGGGGACGAGCAGTACTTC. Its protein is CASSLAAGDEQYF.

The chain combines TRBV5-4 with TRBJ2-7; D is perhaps TRBD1 (5 bases). Trimming cost V 1 base and J 3 bases, with 14 bases left between them. This CDR3 comprises 15 residues. Germline loops: CDR1 SGHNT, CDR2 YYREEE (reference sequence). The CDR3 here is CASSLQGYGVYEQYF. CDR3 nucleotides: TGTGCCAGCAGCTTGCAGGGATATGGGGTCTACGAGCAGTACTTC.

The V gene is TRBV19, the J gene TRBJ2-1, with D hard to call. CDR1 and CDR2 from the germline V gene are LNHDA and SQIVND (reference sequence). The germline V and J ends were trimmed by 7 bases and 0 bases, with 10 bases remaining between them. There are 14 residues in the CDR3. The CDR3 DNA is TGTGCCAGTACGCGGAAAAGCTCCTACAATGAGCAGTTCTTC. Its translation: CASTRKSSYNEQFF. The full variable domain, in which reference TRBV19 and TRBJ2-1 provide the parts outside the CDR3, is DGGITQSPKYLFRKEGQNVTLSCEQNLNHDAMYWYRQDPGQGLRLIYYSQIVNDFQKGDIAEGYSVSREKKESFPLTVTSAQKNPTAFYLCASTRKSSYNEQFFGPGTRLTVL.

Concerning this clone: The same CDR3 also results from other DNA sequences found in this sample. The rearrangement links TRBV25-1 to TRBJ2-7; TRBD2 matches at 8 bases. CDR1 is MGHDK and CDR2 is SYGVNS in the germline V gene. The CDR3 spans 14 residues. Trimming cost V 2 bases and J 0 bases; bases outside gene matches: 0. CDR3 bases: TGTGCCAGCAGTGAAAGCGGGAGCTCCTACGAGCAGTACTTC. Translating gives CASSESGSSYEQYF.

This chain joins TRBV5-8 and TRBJ2-2, with a possible D match to TRBD2 (5 bases). Germline V gene lookup returns CDR1 SGHTS and CDR2 YDEGEE. The germline V and J ends were trimmed by 2 bases and 6 bases, with 11 bases remaining between them. This CDR3 spans 14 amino acids. The CDR3 DNA is TGTGCCAGCAGCTTTCCGGGAACCCCCGGGGAGCTGTTTTTT. Protein sequence: CASSFPGTPGELFF.

The chain is built from TRBV28 and TRBJ2-7; 9 positions agree with TRBD1. V lost 6 bases to trimming and J lost 2 bases; unmatched junction nucleotides: 11. Germline V lookup: CDR1 MDHEN, CDR2 SYDVKM. The length of the CDR3 is 16 residues. The CDR3: CASRDAGTGHPYEQYF. Written as DNA, the CDR3 is TGTGCCAGCAGAGACGCCGGGACAGGGCACCCCTACGAGCAGTACTTC. Using reference TRBV28 and TRBJ2-7 for the parts outside the CDR3, the full variable domain is DVKVTQSSRYLVKRTGEKVFLECVQDMDHENMFWYRQDPGLGLRLIYFSYDVKMKEKGDIPEGYSVSREKKERFSLILESASTNQTSMYLCASRDAGTGHPYEQYFGPGTRLTVT.

The chain uses TRBV11-2 and TRBJ2-7, with TRBD1 matching 8 bases. CDR1 is SGHAT, CDR2 FQNNGV, per germline. V trimming: 4 bases; J trimming: 3 bases; junction bases outside the gene matches: 8. The CDR3 extends over 15 amino acids. CDR3 loop: CASSSPGTGRYEQYF. DNA for the CDR3: TGTGCCAGCAGCTCCCCCGGGACAGGTCGCTACGAGCAGTACTTC.

The chain has TRBV6-5 and TRBJ1-2, with 7 bases lining up with TRBD1. The V gene end was trimmed by 5 bases and the J gene end by 6 bases; junction bases not matched to a gene: 3. The CDR3 runs to 12 residues. Looked up from germline, CDR1 is MNHEY and CDR2 is SVGAGI. The CDR3 region has the DNA TGTGCCAGCAGTGGGGGACAGAATGGCTACACCTTC. Its protein product is CASSGGQNGYTF.

As DNA, the CDR3 is TGTGCCAGCACCAACCCCCCGACGGGGCGCTACAATGAGCAGTTCTTC. This gives the protein CASTNPPTGRYNEQFF. This chain links TRBV7-9 with TRBJ2-1; D could derive from TRBD1 or TRBD2 (5 bases each). This CDR3 region has 16 residues. Trimming pared 7 bases from V and 3 bases from J, leaving 19 bases between. Germline CDR1 reads SEHNR; CDR2 reads FQNEAQ (reference sequence).

The genes are TRBV18 and TRBJ1-1, with 7 nucleotides matching TRBD1. The CDR3 contains 16 residues. The germline CDR1 and CDR2 sequences are KGHSH and LQKENI. V was clipped by 0 bases and J by 3 bases; unmatched bases: 7. Here the CDR3 DNA reads TGTGCCAGCTCACCACCGAGAGGCAGGGGGGACACTGAAGCTTTCTTT. Residues: CASSPPRGRGDTEAFF.

Details on this clone: The same CDR3 arises from other DNA sequences in this sample as well. This sequence joins TRBV5-6 and TRBJ2-7; D call uncertain. The V end lost 0 bases, the J end lost 2 bases, and 9 bases lay between the germline ends. In germline, CDR1 is SGHDT, CDR2 YYEEEE. This CDR3 comprises 14 residues. CDR3 nucleotide sequence: TGTGCCAGCAGCTTGGGTGGACCTACCTACGAGCAGTACTTC. Protein: CASSLGGPTYEQYF. Based on the CDR3 plus reference TRBV5-6 and TRBJ2-7, the full variable domain is DAGVTQSPTHLIKTRGQQVTLRCSPKSGHDTVSWYQQALGQGPQFIFQYYEEEERQRGNFPDRFSGHQFPNYSSELNVNALLLGDSALYLCASSLGGPTYEQYFGPGTRLTVT.

This sequence joins TRBV5-1 and TRBJ2-5; possible D gene TRBD1, 5 bases. Trimming left V 4 bases short and J 3 bases short, with 13 bases between. The CDR3 length is 14 residues. CDR1 SGHRS and CDR2 YFSETQ come from the germline V gene. CDR3 residues: CASSPRSREETQYF. The DNA for the CDR3 is TGCGCCAGCAGCCCTCGGTCCAGGGAAGAGACCCAGTACTTC.

As regards this clone: Other DNA sequences in the sample encode the same CDR3. The chain is built from TRBV28 and TRBJ1-2; D call uncertain. The CDR3 consists of 12 residues. The germline V gene encodes CDR1 MDHEN and CDR2 SYDVKM. Trimming removed 4 bases at V and 4 bases at J, with 7 bases between. The CDR3 region is CASSSGLYGYTF. Written as DNA, the CDR3 is TGTGCCAGCAGTTCCGGTCTCTATGGCTACACCTTC.

V is TRBV10-2 and J is TRBJ2-5; D gene uncertain. Trimming pared 0 bases from V and 0 bases from J, leaving 8 bases between. Germline V gene data show CDR1 as WSHSY and CDR2 as SAAADI. CDR3 length: 15 amino acids. DNA of the CDR3: TGCGCCAGCAGTGAGTCGGACGGATACCAAGAGACCCAGTACTTC. It yields the protein CASSESDGYQETQYF.